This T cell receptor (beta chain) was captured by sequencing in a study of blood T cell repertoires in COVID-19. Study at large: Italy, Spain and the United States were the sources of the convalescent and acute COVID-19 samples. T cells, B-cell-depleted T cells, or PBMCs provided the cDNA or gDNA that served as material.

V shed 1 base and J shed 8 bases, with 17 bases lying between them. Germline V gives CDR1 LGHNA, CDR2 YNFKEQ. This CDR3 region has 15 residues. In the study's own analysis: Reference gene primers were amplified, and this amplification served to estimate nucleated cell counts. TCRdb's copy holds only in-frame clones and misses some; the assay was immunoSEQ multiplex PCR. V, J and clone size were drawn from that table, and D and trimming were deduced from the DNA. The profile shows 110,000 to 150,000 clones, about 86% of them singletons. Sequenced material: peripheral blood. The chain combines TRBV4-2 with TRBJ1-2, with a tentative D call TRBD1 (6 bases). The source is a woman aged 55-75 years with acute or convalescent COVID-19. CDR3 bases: TGTGCCAGCAGCCAAGGGGGGCGCCCTTTCGGGGGCTACACCTTC. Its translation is CASSQGGRPFGGYTF.